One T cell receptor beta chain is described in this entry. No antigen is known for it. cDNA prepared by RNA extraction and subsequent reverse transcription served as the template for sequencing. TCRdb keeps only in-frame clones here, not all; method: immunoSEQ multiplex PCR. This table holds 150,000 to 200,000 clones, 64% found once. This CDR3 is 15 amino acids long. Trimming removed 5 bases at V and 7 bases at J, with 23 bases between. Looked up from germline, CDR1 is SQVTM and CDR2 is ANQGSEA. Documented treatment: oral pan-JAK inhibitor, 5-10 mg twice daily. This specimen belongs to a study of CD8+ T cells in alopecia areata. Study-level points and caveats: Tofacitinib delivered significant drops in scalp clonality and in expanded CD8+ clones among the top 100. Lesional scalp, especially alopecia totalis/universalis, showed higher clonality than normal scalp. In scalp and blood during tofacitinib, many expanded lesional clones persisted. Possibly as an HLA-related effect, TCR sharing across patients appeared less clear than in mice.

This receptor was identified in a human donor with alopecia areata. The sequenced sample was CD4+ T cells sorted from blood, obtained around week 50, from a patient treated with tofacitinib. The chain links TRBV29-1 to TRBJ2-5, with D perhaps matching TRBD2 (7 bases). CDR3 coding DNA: TGCAGCGTTCCCTCCGGGGGGCGGTTGATCTCGACCCAGTACTTC. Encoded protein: CSVPSGGRLISTQYF. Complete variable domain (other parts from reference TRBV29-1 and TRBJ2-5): SAVISQKPSRDICQRGTSLTIQCQVDSQVTMMFWYRQQPGQSLTLIATANQGSEATYESGFVIDKFPISRPNLTFSTLTVSNMSPEDSSIYLCSVPSGGRLISTQYFGPGTRLLVL.